Sequencing of this T cell receptor beta chain was carried out in a study of blood T cell repertoires in COVID-19. Study as a whole: PBMCs, B-cell-depleted T cells, or T cells were the source of the cDNA or gDNA that made up the material.

The protocol was immunoSEQ multiplex PCR, while the TCRdb copy is restricted to in-frame clones and leaves out a portion. The sample records about 150,000 clones, more than 80% being singletons. The CDR3 runs 15 residues. In germline, CDR1 is MNHEY, CDR2 SMNVEV (reference sequence). The V and J ends lost 6 bases and 4 bases, in that order; junction bases with no gene match: 8. This receptor was taken from a man aged 50 or older with acute or convalescent COVID-19. Sequenced sample: peripheral blood. The V call is TRBV27, the J call TRBJ2-7; TRBD1 agrees at 11 bases. CDR3: CASRSGTGGLYEQYF. CDR3 nucleotides: TGTGCCAGCAGATCCGGGACAGGGGGTTTGTACGAGCAGTACTTC.